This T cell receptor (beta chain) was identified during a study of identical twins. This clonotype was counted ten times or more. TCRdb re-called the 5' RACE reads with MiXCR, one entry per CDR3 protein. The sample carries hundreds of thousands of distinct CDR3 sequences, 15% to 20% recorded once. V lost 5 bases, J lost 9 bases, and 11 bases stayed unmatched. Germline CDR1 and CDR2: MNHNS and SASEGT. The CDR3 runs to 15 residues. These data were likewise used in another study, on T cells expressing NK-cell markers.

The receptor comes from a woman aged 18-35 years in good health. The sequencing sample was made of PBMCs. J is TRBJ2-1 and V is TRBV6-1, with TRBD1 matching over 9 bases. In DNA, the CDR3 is TGTGCCAGCAGTCGGCGACAGGGGGGCCACCCTGAGCAGTTCTTC. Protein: CASSRRQGGHPEQFF.